This entry lists 15 T cell receptor beta chains sequenced from one sample in a study of neoadjuvant anti-PD-1 for oral cavity cancer. Assay used: immunoSEQ multiplex PCR; TCRdb lists only in-frame clones, some missing. The sample consists of roughly 13,000 clones, around 75% of them appearing once. The material was PBMCs, obtained before nivolumab (anti-PD-1) treatment. Receptor source: a person between 40 and 79 years old with oral cavity squamous cell carcinoma.

This rearrangement joins TRBV27 to TRBJ1-1; D is unclear. Trimming pared 6 bases from V and 3 bases from J, leaving 11 bases between. This CDR3 spans 13 amino acids. CDR1 MNHEY and CDR2 SMNVEV come from the germline V gene (reference sequence). The CDR3 DNA reads as TGTGCCAGCAGAAAGGACGGGGACACTGAAGCTTTCTTT. Translation: CASRKDGDTEAFF.

The chain links TRBV5-1 to TRBJ1-1, with a weak D call TRBD1 (5 bases). From germline, CDR1 is SGHRS and CDR2 YFSETQ. V shed 1 base and J shed 4 bases, with 8 bases lying between them. CDR3 length equals 13 residues. The CDR3 nucleotides read TGCGCCAGCAGCTTGACAGGAATCACTGAAGCTTTCTTT. This translates into CASSLTGITEAFF.

V gene TRBV2 combines with J gene TRBJ1-1; tentative D call: TRBD1 (6 bases). Germline values: CDR1 SNHLY, CDR2 FYNNEI. V was cut by 4 bases and J by 6 bases, with 15 bases left in between. This CDR3 has 14 residues. The DNA for the CDR3 is TGTGCCAGCAGTGCGGTCCAGGGGAGGTCTGAAGCTTTCTTT. The encoded protein is CASSAVQGRSEAFF.

In DNA form, the CDR3 reads TGCGCCAGCAGCCAAGAGACAGGAACTAATGAAAAACTGTTTTTT. As protein: CASSQETGTNEKLFF. The J gene is TRBJ1-4, the V gene TRBV4-1; possible D gene TRBD1, 6 bases. Per germline, CDR1 MGHRA and CDR2 YSYEKL. The CDR3 is 15 residues long. The V gene lost 0 bases and the J gene lost 1 base, with 6 bases spanning the gap.

Here the CDR3 reads CASSDRTGREKLFF. CDR3 nucleotide sequence: TGTGCCAGCAGTGACAGGACGGGCCGGGAAAAACTGTTTTTT. V and J are TRBV25-1 and TRBJ1-4; D gene ambiguous. Germline V gives CDR1 MGHDK, CDR2 SYGVNS. Trimming left V 3 bases short and J 8 bases short, with 13 bases between. The CDR3 runs 14 residues.

This rearrangement joins TRBV5-1 to TRBJ1-5, with TRBD1 as a possible D gene (5 bases). Germline V gene lookup returns CDR1 SGHRS and CDR2 YFSETQ. This CDR3 is built from 15 residues. Trimming took off 2 bases at V and 5 bases at J, with 14 bases between the two ends. The CDR3 is CASSFNGGRDQPQHF. Written as DNA, the CDR3 is TGCGCCAGCAGCTTTAACGGGGGAAGAGATCAGCCCCAGCATTTT.

The genes are TRBV5-4 and TRBJ2-7; no clear D. The CDR3 is 15 amino acids. Germline loops: CDR1 SGHNT, CDR2 YYREEE (reference sequence). Trimming took 4 bases from V and 3 from J, leaving 17 bases between them. The DNA for the CDR3 is TGTGCCAGCAGCCCCAATGGCGGCAGATTCTACGAGCAGTACTTC. It translates to CASSPNGGRFYEQYF.

V usage is TRBV5-1 and J usage is TRBJ2-1; perhaps TRBD2 as D (6 bases). This CDR3 contains 16 residues. The V gene's germline CDR1 is SGHRS and CDR2 YFSETQ. Trimming removed 0 bases at V and 13 bases at J, with 23 bases between. DNA for the CDR3: TGCGCCAGCAGCTTGGGAGGGTTGGGGAAAACGGGAGATCAGTTCTTC. Translation: CASSLGGLGKTGDQFF.

V and J are TRBV11-2 and TRBJ2-7; 9 bases map to TRBD1. Losses at the gene ends were 5 bases for V and 2 bases for J; bases not matched to a gene: 4. Germline CDR1 is SGHAT and CDR2 is FQNNGV. This CDR3 region has 14 residues. CDR3 in amino acids: CASSPGTGTYEQYF. CDR3 nucleotide sequence: TGTGCCAGCAGCCCCGGGACAGGGACCTACGAGCAGTACTTC.

The chain uses TRBV7-2 and TRBJ2-3, with D tentatively TRBD2 (5 bases). Germline loops: CDR1 SGHTA, CDR2 FQGNSA. The CDR3 is 15 residues long. V lost 4 bases and J lost 1, with 12 bases in between. This CDR3 is CASSYRGIGTDTQYF. The DNA of the CDR3 is TGTGCCAGCAGCTATCGGGGTATAGGCACAGATACGCAGTATTTT.

This chain links TRBV10-1 with TRBJ2-1; D remains unclear. CDR3 length: 13 amino acids. Germline CDR1 reads WNHNN; CDR2 reads SYGVQD (reference sequence). Trimming took 4 bases from V and 6 from J, leaving 10 bases between them. CDR3 loop: CASSGLGSNEQFF. For the CDR3, the DNA is TGCGCCAGCAGTGGATTAGGAAGCAATGAGCAGTTCTTC.

This chain joins TRBV7-6 and TRBJ2-3; D is uncertain. The CDR3 runs to 14 residues. From germline, CDR1 is SGHVS and CDR2 FNYEAQ. V lost 3 bases, J lost 2 bases, and 9 bases lay in between. CDR3 in amino acids: CASSFAVLTDTQYF. The CDR3 bases are TGTGCCAGCAGCTTCGCTGTCCTCACAGATACGCAGTATTTT.

This chain joins TRBV5-6 and TRBJ2-7; a weak D match, TRBD2 (6 bases). Germline V gene sequence: CDR1 SGHDT, CDR2 YYEEEE. V was pared by 0 bases and J by 3 bases, with 10 bases between. The CDR3 is 14 residues long. The CDR3 loop is CASSLGGDFYEQYF. CDR3 DNA sequence: TGTGCCAGCAGCTTGGGCGGGGATTTCTACGAGCAGTACTTC.

The CDR3 loop is CASSNGQGSYEQYF. CDR3 bases: TGCGCCAGCAGCAACGGACAGGGCTCCTACGAGCAGTACTTC. The chain combines TRBV5-1 with TRBJ2-7; 8 bases fit TRBD1. This CDR3 contains 14 residues. From germline, CDR1 is SGHRS and CDR2 YFSETQ. With 4 bases clipped from V and 0 bases from J, the junction kept 3 bases outside the gene matches.

The chain is built from TRBV7-9 and TRBJ2-4; 9 bases are shared with TRBD1. Germline CDR1 and CDR2: SEHNR and FQNEAQ (reference sequence). The CDR3 sequence is 15 residues long. The V gene end was trimmed by 5 bases and the J gene end by 1 base; junction bases not matched to a gene: 3. The CDR3 nucleotides are TGTGCCAGCAGCCCCGGGACAGGGGCCAAAAACATTCAGTACTTC. Its translation: CASSPGTGAKNIQYF.